The T cell receptor (beta chain) described here comes from a study of cytomegalovirus exposure and HLA in healthy donors. Turning to this clone: As yet, its antigen is unknown.

Use of 60 Vbeta and 13 Jbeta primers characterized the PCR. TCRdb's table, derived via immunoSEQ multiplex PCR, lists solely in-frame clones and lacks some. Among some 120,000 clones listed, about 79% were seen once. Findings and limits, study-wide: Some public TCRs appeared in many individuals, while most sequences were rare.

CDR1 SGDLS and CDR2 YYNGEE come from the germline V gene. The CDR3 extends over 13 amino acids. V shed 5 bases and J shed 1 base, with 6 bases lying between them. The source is a man in his thirties or forties in good health and CMV-seropositive. The V gene is TRBV9, the J gene TRBJ2-2; D call uncertain. The sample was PBMCs. The CDR3 DNA follows: TGTGCCAGCAGAGACTGGAACACCGGGGAGCTGTTTTTT. Translating it yields CASRDWNTGELFF.